The entry below describes one T cell receptor (beta chain). The data were taken from a study of blood T cell repertoires in COVID-19. The assay was immunoSEQ multiplex PCR, and TCRdb's table has in-frame clones only and misses some. The table records roughly 40,000 clones, just over 85% of them present only once. CDR3 size: 21 residues. This clonotype was sampled from a man aged 40-49 years with active COVID-19. The chain couples TRBV21-1 to TRBJ2-4; the table's D call of TRBD2 was not tested on the DNA. TRBV21-1 is a documented pseudogene. Sequenced: peripheral blood. The CDR3 sequence is CASSKGRTTGTTAAAKNIQYF. The DNA for the CDR3 is TGTGCCAGCAGCAAAGGCCGAACAACCGGGACTACTGCGGCGGCCAAAAACATTCAGTACTTC.